The text below deals with one T cell receptor beta chain. Its antigen is as yet unknown. Cultured CD4+ T cell DNA underwent sequencing with the Oncomine TCR Beta short-read assay. Cultured CD4+ T cells yielded the extracted genomic DNA. TCRdb reprocessed the PCR reads with MiXCR, giving one entry per CDR3 protein. The data hold 15,000 to 25,000 distinct CDR3 sequences, with 45% to 60% observed a single time. Treatment described: approximately nine-day PBMC culture with coronavirus spike peptide pools or control peptides (ViraFEST assay). ViraFEST used peptide pools to expand antigen-specific T cells before TCR sequencing. Recorded positive PCR dates fall between March and December 2020, preceding US Alpha, Beta and Delta variants. The data derive from a study of vaccination and CD4 T cells after COVID-19. CDR1 and CDR2 from the germline V gene are MNHNS and SASEGT. CDR3 length: 13 amino acids. The V gene end was trimmed by 4 bases and the J gene end by 14 bases; junction bases not matched to a gene: 11.

The rearrangement uses TRBV6-1 and TRBJ1-5, with TRBD1 matching 7 bases. This sequence originates from a human donor who had recovered from COVID-19. Sample: CD4+ T cells from blood, cultured in vitro. The chain's CDR3 is CASSATGQAPKHF. DNA of the CDR3: TGTGCCAGCAGTGCCACCGGACAGGCCCCAAAGCATTTT.